This T cell receptor beta chain appears in the sequencing data of a study of identical twins. Study-wide results and caveats: The degree of excess twin sharing was weaker in beta out-of-frame sequences. The presence of invariant MAIT and iNKT cells could partly confound analyses of zero-insertion sequences.

Every donor was a healthy Caucasian. This clonotype occurred once. Its antigen is not known. Through template switching, a universal primer site was introduced, and the cDNA contained unique molecular identifiers. One entry per CDR3 protein results from TCRdb running MiXCR on the 5' RACE reads. The table lists 1.5 million to 2 million distinct CDR3 sequences, roughly a third of them singletons. The CDR3 is 15 residues long. Per germline, CDR1 DFQATT and CDR2 SNEGSKA (reference sequence). The sequence derives from a newborn girl in good health. J is TRBJ2-1 and V is TRBV20-1; TRBD2 agrees at 12 bases. The sequenced material came from cord blood. CDR3 bases: TGCAGAGCGAAACTAGCGGGAGGTTCCTACAATGAGCAGTTCTTC. Protein product: CRAKLAGGSYNEQFF.